Below, 7 T cell receptor beta chains from the same sample are listed, as sequenced in a study of blood T cell repertoires in COVID-19. Here immunoSEQ multiplex PCR was the method, and the copy in TCRdb shows in-frame clones only, minus some. Of 150,000 to 200,000 clones detected, roughly 84% appear once; the ten largest clones hold 13% to 15%. Input material: peripheral blood. Receptors originate from a woman in her 70s with COVID-19, enrolled during active disease.

The V call is TRBV5-1, the J call TRBJ2-4; tentatively, D is TRBD1 (7 bases). Trimming took 4 bases from V and 7 from J, leaving 12 bases between them. This CDR3 is 13 amino acids long. Germline loops: CDR1 SGHRS, CDR2 YFSETQ. The CDR3 spells CASSGGTANIQYF. CDR3 bases: TGCGCCAGCAGCGGGGGGACAGCCAACATTCAGTACTTC.

The chain combines TRBV28 with TRBJ2-2, with TRBD1 as a possible D gene (5 bases). The V gene's germline CDR1 is MDHEN and CDR2 SYDVKM. The CDR3 is made up of 12 amino acids. The CDR3 DNA is TGTATTGGACACCCGAACACCGGGGAGCTGTTTTTT. This codes for CIGHPNTGELFF.

The J gene is TRBJ2-1, the V gene TRBV14; 7 nucleotides align to TRBD2. Germline-derived CDR1 and CDR2 are SGHDN and FVKESK. The J segment lost 10 bases and the V segment lost 4 bases, leaving 22 bases of the junction unmatched. This CDR3 has 18 amino acids. The CDR3 bases are TGTGCCAGCAGCCGATCCCTTTTGGGACTACAATGGGCTTGGGAGCAGTTCTTC. It specifies CASSRSLLGLQWAWEQFF.

The chain has TRBV5-4 and TRBJ2-3; D gene uncertain. Germline assignment: CDR1 SGHNT and CDR2 YYREEE (reference sequence). Deletions cut 2 bases from V and 0 bases from J, with 13 bases between. The CDR3 consists of 16 residues. The CDR3 is CASSFRLETSTDTQYF. DNA of the CDR3: TGTGCCAGCAGCTTCCGGCTAGAGACTAGCACAGATACGCAGTATTTT.

CDR3 nucleotides: TGTGCCAGTAAAGTAGGGACAGGGAGCTCCTACAATGAGCAGTTCTTC. This encodes CASKVGTGSSYNEQFF. The gene calls are TRBV19 and TRBJ2-1; TRBD1 agrees at 9 bases. The V gene's germline CDR1 is LNHDA and CDR2 SQIVND (reference sequence). This CDR3 has 16 amino acids. Trimming cost V 7 bases and J 0 bases; bases outside gene matches: 7.

The V gene is TRBV6-5, the J gene TRBJ2-2, with TRBD2 matching over 7 bases. Germline lookup yields CDR1 MNHEY and CDR2 SVGAGI. J was trimmed by 4 bases and V by 7 bases; bases with no gene match: 9. This CDR3 has 15 amino acids. The CDR3 region has the DNA TGTGCCAGCATCCTGGGAGGGGTAGGCACCGGGGAGCTGTTTTTT. Translated, it gives CASILGGVGTGELFF.

V is TRBV25-1 and J is TRBJ1-2, with D uncertain. CDR1 and CDR2 (germline): MGHDK, SYGVNS. The CDR3 runs 14 residues. With 4 bases removed from V and 4 bases from J, the gap between germline ends came to 13 bases. The chain's CDR3 is CASSAHTESYGYTF. CDR3 nucleotide sequence: TGTGCCAGCAGTGCCCACACAGAGAGCTATGGCTACACCTTC.